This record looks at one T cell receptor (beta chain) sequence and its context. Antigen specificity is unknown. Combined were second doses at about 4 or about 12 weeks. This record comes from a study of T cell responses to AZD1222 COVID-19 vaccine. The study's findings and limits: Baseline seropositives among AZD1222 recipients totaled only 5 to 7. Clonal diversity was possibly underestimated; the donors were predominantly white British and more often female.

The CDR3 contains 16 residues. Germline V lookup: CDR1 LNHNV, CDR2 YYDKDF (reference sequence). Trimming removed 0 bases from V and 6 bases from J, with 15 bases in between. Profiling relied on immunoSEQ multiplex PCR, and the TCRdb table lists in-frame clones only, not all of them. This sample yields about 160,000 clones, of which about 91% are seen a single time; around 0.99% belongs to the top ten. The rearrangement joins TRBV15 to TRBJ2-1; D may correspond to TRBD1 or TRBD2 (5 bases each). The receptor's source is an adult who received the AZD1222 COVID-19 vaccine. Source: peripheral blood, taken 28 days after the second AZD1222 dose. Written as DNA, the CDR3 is TGTGCCACCAGCAGAGATGGCAGGGACCGTATCAATGAGCAGTTCTTC. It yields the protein CATSRDGRDRINEQFF.